The 20 T cell receptor beta chains below were found in one sample sequenced in a study of blood T cell repertoires in COVID-19. Libraries were prepared by immunoSEQ multiplex PCR; TCRdb keeps only in-frame clonotypes and omits some of them. The data hold roughly 280,000 clones, with about 88% observed a single time. Material: peripheral blood. These receptors were obtained from a man between 18 and 35 years old with active or convalescent COVID-19.

This clone was picked up a small number of times. The chain recombines TRBV10-3 with TRBJ1-1; the D gene is possibly TRBD1 (5 bases). CDR1 is ENHRY and CDR2 is SYGVKD in the germline V gene. V gave up 6 bases and J gave up 1 base, with 9 bases separating them. The CDR3 is 13 amino acids. The CDR3 spells CAIRTGSNTEAFF. DNA for the CDR3: TGTGCCATCAGAACAGGTTCGAACACTGAAGCTTTCTTT.

The V call is TRBV20-1, the J call TRBJ2-3; TRBD2 might be the D (5 bases). V was clipped by 3 bases and J by 4 bases, with 14 bases between them. Germline values: CDR1 DFQATT, CDR2 SNEGSKA (reference sequence). This CDR3 is built from 14 residues. The CDR3 loop is CSASGGSGADTQYF. The CDR3 region has the DNA TGCAGTGCTAGTGGTGGGAGTGGCGCAGATACGCAGTATTTT.

This chain joins TRBV7-9 and TRBJ1-1; D is ambiguous. The CDR3 totals 12 residues. Per germline, CDR1 SEHNR and CDR2 FQNEAQ (reference sequence). Trimming removed 6 bases from V and 11 bases from J, with 16 bases in between. In DNA form, the CDR3 reads TGTGCCAGCAGGCTACCGGGAAAGAAGGCTTTCTTT. Translation gives CASRLPGKKAFF.

V and J are TRBV3-1 (or the pseudogene TRBV3-2) and TRBJ2-7, with unresolved D. Trimming removed 5 bases from V and 4 bases from J, with 6 bases in between. CDR1 is LGHDT, CDR2 YNNKEL, per germline (reference sequence). The CDR3 runs to 11 residues. As DNA, the CDR3 is TGTGCCAGCAGCAACACATACGAGCAGTACTTC. Its protein is CASSNTYEQYF.

The chain joins TRBV27 to TRBJ1-2; D is unresolved. The CDR3 runs 15 residues. Germline assignment: CDR1 MNHEY and CDR2 SMNVEV (reference sequence). Between the trimmed V and J ends, which lost 6 bases and 6 bases, there was a span of 20 bases. The chain's CDR3 is CASSAEGLQKDGYTF. The CDR3 nucleotides read TGTGCCAGCAGCGCGGAGGGTCTCCAAAAAGATGGCTACACCTTC.

This chain links TRBV6-5 with TRBJ2-7; weak D call: TRBD1 (5 bases). Trimming shortened V by 0 bases and J by 5 bases, and 11 bases separated the two germline ends. CDR1 MNHEY and CDR2 SVGAGI come from the germline V gene. The CDR3 is 14 amino acids. The CDR3 DNA reads TGTGCCAGCAGTTACTCACAGGCGTCGGACGAGCAGTACTTC. Translation gives CASSYSQASDEQYF.

This chain links TRBV24-1 with TRBJ2-7, with D possibly TRBD1 on 6 matching bases. Germline values: CDR1 KGHDR, CDR2 SFDVKD. Trimming took 9 bases from V and 7 from J, leaving 12 bases between them. The CDR3 spans 11 residues. The CDR3 DNA is TGTGCCACCGCAACAGGGTTGGAGCAGTACTTC. Translated, it gives CATATGLEQYF.

The V and J genes are TRBV27 and TRBJ1-3; D not resolved. The CDR3 runs 15 residues. In germline, CDR1 is MNHEY, CDR2 SMNVEV (reference sequence). Trimming took 5 bases from V and 0 from J, leaving 11 bases between them. The CDR3 is CASSPGLTSGNTIYF. In nucleotides, the CDR3 is TGTGCCAGCAGTCCCGGACTAACCTCTGGAAACACCATATATTTT.

This chain links TRBV18 with TRBJ1-2; D remains ambiguous. The germline V gene encodes CDR1 KGHSH and CDR2 LQKENI. Trimming removed 4 bases at V and 1 base at J, with 7 bases between. The CDR3 consists of 13 residues. The CDR3 region has the DNA TGTGCCAGCTCACTAGAACGTAACTATGGCTACACCTTC. Translation gives CASSLERNYGYTF.

V is TRBV6-5 and J is TRBJ1-1, with 8 bases identical to TRBD1. Germline assignment: CDR1 MNHEY and CDR2 SVGAGI. With V trimmed by 5 bases and J by 3 bases, 5 bases remained unmatched. The CDR3 contains 14 residues. The CDR3 here is CASSQGAGDTEAFF. The CDR3 DNA reads as TGTGCCAGCAGTCAGGGGGCGGGAGACACTGAAGCTTTCTTT.

The chain joins TRBV30 to TRBJ2-3; possible D gene TRBD1, 5 bases. Per germline, CDR1 GTSNPN and CDR2 SVGIG (reference sequence). The CDR3 covers 12 residues. Trimming stripped 1 base from V and 13 bases from J, with 15 bases between. CDR3 sequence reads: CAWSAKAGPKYF. For the CDR3, the DNA is TGTGCCTGGAGTGCTAAAGCAGGGCCTAAGTATTTT.

This clone was picked up a small number of times. V and J are TRBV19 and TRBJ2-2; tentatively, D is TRBD2 (6 bases). The CDR3 totals 18 residues. Germline values: CDR1 LNHDA, CDR2 SQIVND (reference sequence). V gave up 9 bases and J gave up 5 bases, with 28 bases separating them. DNA of the CDR3: TGTGCCAGCATTCCCTCGGGTTCACAGGCGGGGCGGACCGGGGAGCTGTTTTTT. Amino acid sequence: CASIPSGSQAGRTGELFF.

The chain recombines TRBV6-5 with TRBJ1-4, with TRBD1 matching over 8 bases. Unmatched junction bases numbered 10, after V lost 6 bases and J lost 10 bases. CDR3 size: 14 residues. Germline CDR1 reads MNHEY; CDR2 reads SVGAGI. The CDR3 protein is CASSAGTGVGKLFF. For the CDR3, the DNA is TGTGCCAGCAGCGCCGGGACAGGCGTCGGAAAACTGTTTTTT.

The chain joins TRBV19 to TRBJ2-3; D ambiguous. CDR1 is LNHDA, CDR2 SQIVND, per germline (reference sequence). The CDR3 length is 13 residues. Deletions cut 2 bases from V and 2 bases from J, with 5 bases between. The CDR3 DNA is TGTGCCAGTAGTATATTCCTCACAGATACGCAGTATTTT. Its translation is CASSIFLTDTQYF.

The rearrangement uses TRBV9 and TRBJ1-2; D is undetermined. From germline, CDR1 is SGDLS and CDR2 YYNGEE. This CDR3 has 13 residues. The V end was cut by 3 bases, the J end by 4 bases, with 10 bases between. CDR3 amino acids: CASSAGGGYGYTF. The CDR3 bases are TGTGCCAGCAGCGCCGGCGGTGGCTATGGCTACACCTTC. Full variable domain (remainder filled in from reference TRBV9 and TRBJ1-2): DSGVTQTPKHLITATGQRVTLRCSPRSGDLSVYWYQQSLDQGLQFLIQYYNGEERAKGNILERFSAQQFPDLHSELNLSSLELGDSALYFCASSAGGGYGYTFGSGTRLTVV.

This chain joins TRBV5-4 and TRBJ2-7; a possible D gene is TRBD1 (6 bases). The CDR3 is made up of 13 amino acids. Germline loops: CDR1 SGHNT, CDR2 YYREEE (reference sequence). Deletions cut 1 base from V and 1 base from J, with 6 bases between. This CDR3 is CASSLTGSYEQYF. In DNA, the CDR3 is TGTGCCAGCAGCTTGACAGGGTCCTACGAGCAGTACTTC.

The V and J genes are TRBV2 and TRBJ1-2, with D uncertain. Germline CDR1 is SNHLY and CDR2 is FYNNEI. The CDR3 extends over 12 amino acids. V was trimmed by 5 bases and J by 2 bases, leaving 6 bases between them. CDR3 bases: TGTGCCAGCAGTAACGGGAACTATGGCTACACCTTC. Protein: CASSNGNYGYTF.

This chain joins TRBV5-5 and TRBJ2-6; D unclear. The CDR3 has 15 residues. V was shortened by 3 bases and J by 0 bases, with 7 bases between the two germline ends. Germline loops: CDR1 SGHKS, CDR2 YYEKEE (reference sequence). CDR3 in DNA: TGTGCCAGCAGCTCGGTTGTCTCTGGGGCCAACGTCCTGACTTTC. It is translated as CASSSVVSGANVLTF.

The chain combines TRBV2 with TRBJ2-7; D remains ambiguous. Trimming pared 5 bases from V and 3 bases from J, leaving 5 bases between. Germline values: CDR1 SNHLY, CDR2 FYNNEI. CDR3 size: 11 residues. CDR3 DNA sequence: TGTGCCAGCAGTCCCAACTACGAGCAGTACTTC. Translation gives CASSPNYEQYF.

The chain combines TRBV29-1 with TRBJ2-5; tentatively, D is TRBD2 (6 bases). CDR1 is SQVTM, CDR2 ANQGSEA, per germline. CDR3 length equals 14 residues. The ends were cut back, 6 bases at V and 2 bases at J, with 16 bases in the middle. This CDR3 is CSVAAGTHQETQYF. The CDR3 bases are TGCAGCGTGGCAGCCGGGACTCATCAAGAGACCCAGTACTTC.